The subject of this entry is one TCR beta chain. The sample is drawn from a study of blood T cell repertoires in COVID-19. Whole-study context: Spain, Italy and the United States supplied samples that represented acute and convalescent COVID-19. T cells, B-cell-depleted T cells, or PBMCs supplied cDNA or gDNA.

The study drew participants aged about 18 to 89 years from about two dozen US areas. Which cohort a participant joined came from the clinical history participants gave. CDR1 is LGHNA, CDR2 YNFKEQ, per germline. Trimming at V came to 1 base and at J to 1 base, leaving 5 bases not matched to a gene. This CDR3 has 16 amino acids. Generated by immunoSEQ multiplex PCR, the TCRdb table keeps only in-frame clones and is missing some. In the table there are approximately 270,000 clones, about 91% of which are singletons. The gene calls are TRBV4-2 and TRBJ2-5; 8 nucleotides agree with TRBD2. This TCR derives from a human donor in a cohort exposed to, infected with or recovered from COVID-19 (not recorded which). The donor label of this sample is uncertain. Sequencing was performed on PBMCs or T cells enriched from blood (not recorded which). The CDR3 loop reads CASSQGERGPQETQYF. CDR3 bases: TGTGCCAGCAGCCAAGGCGAGCGGGGGCCCCAAGAGACCCAGTACTTC.